The clone carrying this T cell receptor beta chain was seen ten or more times. Its antigen is not identified. The entry originates in a study of T-cell memory formation after mild COVID-19. Looking at the study overall: Among the donors, TCR clusters were largely specific to each donor.

General observations from the study: Clones that shrank (day 15 to 85) were balanced CD4/CD8, whereas later expanders leaned CD4+. Pre-infection memory carried some responding clones, suggesting that cross-reactive memory joined.

Constant-segment-primed 5'RACE gave TCR alpha and TCR beta cDNA libraries with sample barcodes and UMIs. TCRdb redid the calling of the 5' RACE reads with MiXCR, one entry per CDR3 protein. This sample has around 200,000 distinct CDR3 sequences, with under 20% found just once. The sequenced material came from PBMCs or a T cell subset sorted from them (not recorded which). This receptor was obtained from an adult woman who had mild COVID-19 (a few samples of this study predate the infection). Cell type and time point are not known.

The CDR3 spells CASSPRGVQGQGALNTEAFF. The CDR3 nucleotides read TGTGCCAGCAGCCCTAGAGGAGTACAGGGGCAGGGGGCTTTGAACACTGAAGCTTTCTTT. The V and J genes are TRBV7-8 and TRBJ1-1, with 8 bases identical to TRBD1. Germline loops: CDR1 SGHVS, CDR2 FQNEAQ. The V gene end was trimmed by 5 bases and the J gene end by 0 bases; junction bases not matched to a gene: 20. CDR3 length: 20 amino acids. The variable domain in full, completed from reference TRBV7-8 and TRBJ1-1, reads GAGVSQSPRYKVAKRGQDVALRCDPISGHVSLFWYQQALGQGPEFLTYFQNEAQLDKSGLPSDRFFAERPEGSVSTLKIQRTQQEDSAVYLCASSPRGVQGQGALNTEAFFGQGTRLTVV.